This T cell receptor beta chain was observed in a study of blood T cell repertoires in COVID-19. About the research overall: Samples representing acute and convalescent COVID-19 were sourced from the United States, Italy and Spain.

With 4 bases clipped from V and 6 bases from J, the junction kept 4 bases outside the gene matches. Germline V CDR1 and CDR2: GTSNPN, SVGIG (reference sequence). There are 12 residues in the CDR3. In the study's own analysis: Nucleated cell number was recorded as an estimate derived from reference gene primer amplification. The table came from immunoSEQ multiplex PCR; TCRdb's copy has only in-frame clones and leaves some out. That table supplies the V and J calls and clone size; D and trimming were determined from the DNA. There are 450,000 to 500,000 clones in the sample; approximately 85% occur only once, and 3% to 4% lies in the top ten.

Sequences were obtained from peripheral blood. This TCR came from a human donor in a cohort sampled during active COVID-19. The chain is built from TRBV30 and TRBJ1-2; 8 bases match TRBD1. In nucleotides, the CDR3 is TGTGCCTGGACTACAGGGGGTGATGGCTACACCTTC. This translates into CAWTTGGDGYTF.